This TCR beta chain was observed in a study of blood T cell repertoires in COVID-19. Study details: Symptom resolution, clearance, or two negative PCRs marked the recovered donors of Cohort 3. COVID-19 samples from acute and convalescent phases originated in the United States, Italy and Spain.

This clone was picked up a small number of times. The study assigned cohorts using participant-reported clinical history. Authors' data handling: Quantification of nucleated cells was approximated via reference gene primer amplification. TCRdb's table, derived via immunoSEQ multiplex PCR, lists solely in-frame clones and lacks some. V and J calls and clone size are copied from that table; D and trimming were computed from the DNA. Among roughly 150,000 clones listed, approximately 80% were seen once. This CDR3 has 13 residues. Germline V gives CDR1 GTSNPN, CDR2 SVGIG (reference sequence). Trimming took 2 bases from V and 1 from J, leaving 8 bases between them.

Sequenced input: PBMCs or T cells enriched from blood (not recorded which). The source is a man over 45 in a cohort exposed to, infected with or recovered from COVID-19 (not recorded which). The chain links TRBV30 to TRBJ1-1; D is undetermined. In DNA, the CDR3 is TGTGCCTGGAGTTTCAAGAGGAACACTGAAGCTTTCTTT. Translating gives CAWSFKRNTEAFF. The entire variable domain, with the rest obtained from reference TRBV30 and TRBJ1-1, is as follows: SQTIHQWPATLVQPVGSPLSLECTVEGTSNPNLYWYRQAAGRGLQLLFYSVGIGQISSEVPQNLSASRPQDRQFILSSKKLLLSDSGFYLCAWSFKRNTEAFFGQGTRLTVV.